The source of this T cell receptor beta chain is a study of brain T cells in children with intractable seizures. Points on this clone: Its antigen is not identified.

V was cut by 4 bases and J by 7 bases, with 11 bases left in between. The CDR3 runs 12 residues. The time point: blood from clinic visit 5 months post-surgery; TSC patient then seizure free. Only cases whose brain tissue showed the highest T cell transcript signatures were sequenced. Patients received at least one anti-epileptic drug before surgery. The table came from immunoSEQ multiplex PCR; TCRdb's copy has only in-frame clones and leaves some out. The table shows approximately 330,000 clones, with approximately 93% occurring only once. Study results and caveats: Clones missing pre-surgery may reflect undersampling of that blood sample.

The TCR was taken from a boy under two years old with tuberous sclerosis and intractable seizures. The chain couples TRBV23-1 to TRBJ2-7; perhaps TRBD2 as D (6 bases). TRBV23-1 is an ORF; its function is uncertain. The input for sequencing was peripheral blood, taken about 5 months after surgery. The CDR3 reads CASSPWAGEQYF. CDR3 coding DNA: TGCGCCAGCAGTCCCTGGGCGGGGGAGCAGTACTTC.